The rows below give T cell receptor beta chains drawn from one sample of a study of vaccination and CD4 T cells after COVID-19. For these receptors, no antigen is known. TCRdb passed the PCR reads through MiXCR, listing each CDR3 protein once. Of roughly 9,800 distinct CDR3 sequences listed, about 41% are singletons. What was sequenced was CD4+ T cells from blood, cultured in vitro. The source of these receptors is a human donor who had recovered from COVID-19. Each CDR3 is given with its conserved first and last residue. D genes are given only for firm matches. Only part of the rows carry a size: once, few, many, or a class if the clone is expanded.

D gene	CDR3 length	clone size	V gene	J gene	CDR3 DNA	CDR3 protein
.	14	.	TRBV11-2	TRBJ1-2	TGTGCCAGCAGCTCCCAGGGAGAGAGCTATGGCTACACCTTC	CASSSQGESYGYTF
.	13	.	TRBV6-5	TRBJ2-1	TGTGCCAGCAGTTACCTACAGGGAAATGAGCAGTTCTTC	CASSYLQGNEQFF
TRBD1	12	few	TRBV10-1	TRBJ2-7	TGCGCCAGCAGTGAAACAGGGGAACAGCAGTACTTC	CASSETGEQQYF
.	13	.	TRBV2	TRBJ1-1	TGTGCCAGCAATCGGTTAACGAACACTGAAGCTTTCTTT	CASNRLTNTEAFF
.	12	.	TRBV6-2/TRBV6-3	TRBJ1-1	TGTGCCAGCACAAGACATGCATCTGAAGCTTTCTTT	CASTRHASEAFF
.	17	few	TRBV30	TRBJ1-2	TGTGCCTGGACCCCCCCCCCGGGCCGCGGGGTGGGCCGCGGCTACACCTTC	CAWTPPPGRGVGRGYTF
.	13	few	TRBV6-2/TRBV6-3	TRBJ2-5	TGTGCCAGCAGGCCTCCGGGGGGCGAGACCCAGTACTTC	CASRPPGGETQYF
.	13	.	TRBV5-1	TRBJ1-1	TGCGCCAGCAGCCGGAAGCTTAACACTGAAGCTTTCTTT	CASSRKLNTEAFF
.	16	.	TRBV6-1	TRBJ1-6	TGTGCCAGCACCTCGAGTGGGGGCTCCTATAATTCACCCCTCCACTTT	CASTSSGGSYNSPLHF
.	12	.	TRBV27	TRBJ2-4	TGTGCCAGCAGCAATGCGGGAAACATTCAGTACTTC	CASSNAGNIQYF
.	14	few	TRBV20-1	TRBJ2-1	TGCAGTGCTAGAGGGGCAGGGGCCAACAATGAGCAGTTCTTC	CSARGAGANNEQFF
.	16	.	TRBV4-1	TRBJ2-3	TGCGCCAGCAGCCAAGGTGGGACCAAAAGCACAGATACGCAGTATTTT	CASSQGGTKSTDTQYF
.	15	few	TRBV18	TRBJ1-6	TGTGCCAGCTCACAGGACGGGACGAATAATTCACCCCTCCACTTT	CASSQDGTNNSPLHF
TRBD2	14	.	TRBV20-1	TRBJ2-1	TGCAGTGCTATCCGGGCCGCGGGGGGCAATGAGCAGTTCTTC	CSAIRAAGGNEQFF
.	16	.	TRBV12-3/TRBV12-4	TRBJ2-3	TGTGCCAGCATCCCCAGTACGGGGGGCAGGATAGATACGCAGTATTTT	CASIPSTGGRIDTQYF
.	19	few	TRBV15	TRBJ1-5	TGTGCCACCAGCAGAGACCTCCCAGGCAGGGCGCGGGGCAATCAGCCCCAGCATTTT	CATSRDLPGRARGNQPQHF
.	15	.	TRBV7-2	TRBJ2-6	TGTGCCAGCAGTCCAAGGGGGGCCGGGGCCAACGTCCTGACTTTC	CASSPRGAGANVLTF
.	13	few	TRBV19	TRBJ1-2	TGTGCCAGTAGTATCTATTACAGGGACGGCTACACCTTC	CASSIYYRDGYTF
.	15	.	TRBV20-1	TRBJ2-3	TGCAGTGCTCAGTGGTTGGGCGGGAAGTCAGATACGCAGTATTTT	CSAQWLGGKSDTQYF
.	12	few	TRBV6-5	TRBJ1-1	TGTGCCAGCAGTTACTCGGGGGGAGAAGCTTTCTTT	CASSYSGGEAFF
.	18	.	TRBV7-3	TRBJ2-3	TGTGCCAGCAGCTTAAGTCATTCCGACTGGTCAAGCACAGATACGCAGTATTTT	CASSLSHSDWSSTDTQYF
.	13	.	TRBV6-5	TRBJ2-7	TGTGCCAGCAGTTACGGCTCGTTCTACGAGCAGTACTTC	CASSYGSFYEQYF
.	13	.	TRBV7-2	TRBJ2-2	TGTGCCAGCAGCCGCGGGACAACCGGGGAGCTGTTTTTT	CASSRGTTGELFF
.	13	.	TRBV27	TRBJ1-6	TGTGCCAGCCGAGTGGGTTTGTATTCACCCCTCCACTTT	CASRVGLYSPLHF
TRBD1	15	.	TRBV20-1	TRBJ1-1	TGCAGTGCCTACCTCCCAGGGGGCACGAACACTGAAGCTTTCTTT	CSAYLPGGTNTEAFF
.	11	.	TRBV20-1	TRBJ1-2	TGCAGTGGACTCACCGCCGGCGGCTACACCTTC	CSGLTAGGYTF
TRBD2	15	.	TRBV20-1	TRBJ2-3	TGCAGTGCTAGGGCACGGGGGGAAGTCGGCGATACGCAGTATTTT	CSARARGEVGDTQYF
.	12	.	TRBV29-1	TRBJ1-1	TGCAGCGCCCAAGGGGTGGGTACTGAAGCTTTCTTT	CSAQGVGTEAFF
.	15	few	TRBV6-5	TRBJ1-1	TGTGCCAGCAGTTACAAGCGGCGTATGAACACTGAAGCTTTCTTT	CASSYKRRMNTEAFF
TRBD1	15	.	TRBV6-1	TRBJ2-2	TGTGCCAGCAGTCGAACACCAGGGGGCACCGGGGAGCTGTTTTTT	CASSRTPGGTGELFF
TRBD2	16	medium-sized	TRBV10-3	TRBJ2-1	TGTGCCATCAACAACGGGCTAGCGGGAGGGAGCAATGAGCAGTTCTTC	CAINNGLAGGSNEQFF
.	12	.	TRBV20-1	TRBJ2-7	TGCAGTGCTCTGACGGGGGCCTACGAGCAGTACTTC	CSALTGAYEQYF
.	12	.	TRBV28	TRBJ1-2	TGTGCCAGCAGTCGTGCTGATTATGGCTACACCTTC	CASSRADYGYTF
.	14	.	TRBV7-2	TRBJ1-3	TGTGCCAGCAAGCCGACCATCTCTGGAAACACCATATATTTT	CASKPTISGNTIYF
.	12	.	TRBV18	TRBJ2-7	TGTGCCAGCTCACCTGACACCTACGAGCAGTACTTC	CASSPDTYEQYF
.	16	medium-sized	TRBV11-3	TRBJ2-1	TGTGCCAGCAGCCCCAGACAATCCCGCTCCTACAATGAGCAGTTCTTC	CASSPRQSRSYNEQFF
TRBD2	21	.	TRBV7-3	TRBJ2-3	TGTGCCAGCAGCTTATATTCCGCCCCAAGGCTAGCGGCCTTTAGCACAGATACGCAGTATTTT	CASSLYSAPRLAAFSTDTQYF
TRBD1	16	.	TRBV19	TRBJ1-5	TGTGCCAGTAGTATAGATCAGACAGGGCGGAATCAGCCCCAGCATTTT	CASSIDQTGRNQPQHF
TRBD1	15	.	TRBV5-5	TRBJ1-5	TGTGCCAGCAGCAACGCCGGACAGGAGAATCAGCCCCAGCATTTT	CASSNAGQENQPQHF
TRBD1	14	.	TRBV19	TRBJ1-2	TGTGCCAGTAGCCCTGGACAGGGGGGATATGGCTACACCTTC	CASSPGQGGYGYTF
TRBD1	13	few	TRBV29-1	TRBJ1-2	TGCAGCGTCGGCACGACAGGGGGTGGTGGCTACACCTTC	CSVGTTGGGGYTF
.	15	few	TRBV15	TRBJ1-6	TGTGCCACCAGCAGAGATCGGGATTATAATTCACCCCTCCACTTT	CATSRDRDYNSPLHF
.	13	.	TRBV20-1	TRBJ2-3	TGCAGTGCTAGATCCCCAGCGGGAGATACGCAGTATTTT	CSARSPAGDTQYF
.	15	once	TRBV27	TRBJ1-2	TGTGCCAGCAGTTTATATCCGGGGGGACCCTATGGCTACACCTTC	CASSLYPGGPYGYTF
.	12	few	TRBV5-4	TRBJ2-2	TGTGCCAGCGGCAGGGTCACCGGGGAGCTGTTTTTT	CASGRVTGELFF
TRBD2	18	once	TRBV24-1	TRBJ2-1	TGTGCCACCAGTGAGATGCGGACTAGCGGGAGCAAATCCAATGAGCAGTTCTTC	CATSEMRTSGSKSNEQFF
.	14	.	TRBV20-1	TRBJ1-1	TGCAGTGCTAGAGATAATCAGATGAACACTGAAGCTTTCTTT	CSARDNQMNTEAFF
.	14	few	TRBV28	TRBJ1-2	TGTGCCAGTCTCCCCAGTCGGCGGCTGTATGGCTACACCTTC	CASLPSRRLYGYTF
TRBD1	16	.	TRBV6-1	TRBJ1-2	TGTGCCACCAGGGACAGGGGGAATAGTTCCCCCTATGGCTACACCTTC	CATRDRGNSSPYGYTF
.	14	.	TRBV12-3/TRBV12-4	TRBJ2-7	TGTGCCAGCAGTTTTGCGGGGGCCGCCTACGAGCAGTACTTC	CASSFAGAAYEQYF
TRBD1	15	.	TRBV19	TRBJ1-2	TGTGCCAGTAGTATAGTCGGGACAGGGCCCTATGGCTACACCTTC	CASSIVGTGPYGYTF
.	14	.	TRBV24-1	TRBJ2-2	TGTGCCACCAGTCCCTGGTATAGCGCCGGGGAGCTGTTTTTT	CATSPWYSAGELFF
.	14	.	TRBV6-1	TRBJ2-2	TGTGCCAGCAGAATTGAACAGGGTACCGGGGAGCTGTTTTTT	CASRIEQGTGELFF
.	13	few	TRBV7-2	TRBJ1-2	TGTGCCAGCAGCTTCGACAGAAACTATGGCTACACCTTC	CASSFDRNYGYTF
.	14	.	TRBV6-1	TRBJ2-7	TGTGCCAGCAGTGATTTTCATGGGTCCTACGAGCAGTACTTC	CASSDFHGSYEQYF
.	13	.	TRBV5-1	TRBJ2-1	TGCGCCAGCAGCCCTACGACAGGCAATGAGCAGTTCTTC	CASSPTTGNEQFF
TRBD2	16	.	TRBV4-2	TRBJ2-5	TGTGCCAGCAGCCAATTCCTAGCGGGAGATCAAGAGACCCAGTACTTC	CASSQFLAGDQETQYF
TRBD1	16	few	TRBV9	TRBJ2-5	TGTGCCAGCAGCCCTCGGGACAGGGGGGGACAAGAGACCCAGTACTTC	CASSPRDRGGQETQYF